This T cell receptor (beta chain) was sequenced during a study of blood T cell repertoires in COVID-19. Study context: Both acute and convalescent COVID-19 samples were obtained from the United States, Italy and Spain. PBMCs, B-cell-depleted T cells, or T cells were the source of the cDNA or gDNA that made up the material.

Authors' analysis steps: Amplification of reference gene primers was used by the study to estimate nucleated cell counts. Sequenced by immunoSEQ multiplex PCR; TCRdb stores in-frame clones only, minus some. That table supplies the V and J calls and clone size; D and trimming were determined from the DNA. The top ten hold more than 1.4% of the sample, which has 200,000 to 250,000 clones, around 90% seen once. CDR1 is SEHNR, CDR2 FQNEAQ, per germline (reference sequence). CDR3 length: 15 residues. V lost 5 bases to trimming and J lost 4 bases; unmatched junction nucleotides: 4. V usage is TRBV7-9 and J usage is TRBJ1-6; 8 bases align to TRBD1. The TCR was taken from a man between 18 and 35 years old with active or convalescent COVID-19. Sequencing was carried out using peripheral blood. The CDR3 sequence is CASSGYRGYNSPLHF. The CDR3 DNA is TGTGCCAGCAGCGGCTACAGGGGGTATAATTCACCCCTCCACTTT.